These 10 T cell receptor beta chains were all obtained from the same sample, sequenced in a study of tumor and adjacent non-tumor tissue in lung cancer. RNA was extracted from bulk tissue without any cell sorting. TCRbeta libraries were built with three rounds of nested PCR, modified from ARM-PCR. TCRdb ran MiXCR on the multiplex PCR reads and lists one entry per CDR3 protein. The sample lists about 140,000 distinct CDR3 sequences; approximately 72% were seen once. The sequencing sample was made of lung tumor tissue. The receptors were sampled from a man aged 55 to 70 with small cell lung cancer.

This clonotype was observed a handful of times. This chain uses TRBV24-1 with TRBJ2-3; 9 positions agree with TRBD2. J was trimmed by 0 bases and V by 4 bases; bases with no gene match: 4. The CDR3 has 16 amino acids. Germline CDR1 and CDR2: KGHDR and SFDVKD. CDR3 nucleotides: TGTGCCACCAGTGACTTTACTAGCGGGAGCACAGATACGCAGTATTTT. This codes for CATSDFTSGSTDTQYF.

Concerning this clonotype itself: Since the CDR3 does not end with the conserved phenylalanine or tryptophan, this likely comes from a read error. The chain links TRBV6-5 to TRBJ2-5, with D possibly TRBD1 on 6 matching bases. The CDR3 is 14 amino acids. Germline V gene lookup returns CDR1 MNHEY and CDR2 SVGAGI. Trimming removed 5 bases from V and 3 bases from J, with 13 bases in between. DNA for the CDR3: TGTGCCAGCAGTACCCGACAGGCGGAAGAGACCCAGTACTCC. It yields the protein CASSTRQAEETQYS.

As regards this clonotype: At one boundary the junction diverges from the germline segment, which might be a read error. The chain links TRBV6-1 to TRBJ2-2, with D tentatively TRBD2 (6 bases). The CDR3 totals 13 residues. The germline V gene encodes CDR1 MNHNS and CDR2 SASEGT. Here the CDR3 reads CARGGTNTGELLF. CDR3 DNA: TGTGCCAGGGGCGGGACGAACACCGGGGAGCTGCTTTTT.

Concerning this clonotype itself: The germline gene is not matched at one end of the junction; a read error may be the cause. The gene calls are TRBV29-1 and TRBJ2-3; perhaps TRBD2 as D (5 bases). Looked up from germline, CDR1 is SQVTM and CDR2 is ANQGSEA. The CDR3 has 13 residues. The CDR3 DNA is TGCAGCGTTGAACTAGCTGGCACAGATATGCAGTATTTT. It is translated as CSVELAGTDMQYF.

This chain connects TRBV29-1 to TRBJ1-4, with D possibly matching TRBD1 (5 bases). The CDR3 covers 13 residues. Germline-derived CDR1 and CDR2 are SQVTM and ANQGSEA. V was shortened by 7 bases and J by 8 bases, with 17 bases between the two germline ends. CDR3 loop: CSASRVEGEKLFF. The CDR3 DNA follows: TGCAGCGCGAGCAGGGTGGAAGGCGAAAAACTGTTTTTT.

This chain links TRBV20-1 with TRBJ1-1; tentatively, D is TRBD1 (5 bases). Per the germline V gene, CDR1 is DFQATT and CDR2 is SNEGSKA (reference sequence). The CDR3 extends over 14 amino acids. Trimming left V 2 bases short and J 3 bases short, with 13 bases between. Here the CDR3 reads CSARRTRRDTEAFF. CDR3 DNA sequence: TGCAGTGCTAGAAGGACAAGGAGGGACACTGAAGCTTTCTTT.

V usage is TRBV6-2 or TRBV6-3 and J usage is TRBJ2-3; D not certain. Germline CDR1 and CDR2: MNHEY and SVGEGT. The CDR3 loop spans 15 amino acids. V was shortened by 0 bases and J by 5 bases, with 12 bases between the two germline ends. The CDR3 DNA reads TGTGCCAGCAGTTACTCGACGGCAGCCATAGATACGCAGTATTTT. This sequence encodes CASSYSTAAIDTQYF.

About this clonotype: An end of the junction does not agree with germline; a read error may underlie this. Here the CDR3 reads CARSPRSQNTGELFF. The CDR3 coding sequence is TGTGCCAGAAGCCCCAGATCCCAGAACACCGGGGAGCTATTTTTT. The V gene is TRBV11-3, the J gene TRBJ2-2, with D possibly TRBD2 on 5 matching bases. The germline CDR1 and CDR2 sequences are SGHNT and YENEEA. The CDR3 runs 15 residues.

Points on this clonotype: One end of the junction does not line up with germline, which may come from a read error. This rearrangement joins TRBV11-2 to TRBJ2-3; either TRBD1 or TRBD2 may fit D (6 bases each). The CDR3 is made up of 16 amino acids. Germline assignment: CDR1 SGHAT and CDR2 FQNNGV. The CDR3 protein is CACSSTLGGGTNTQYF. In nucleotides, the CDR3 is TGTGCCTGCAGTTCAACTCTAGGAGGGGGAACAAATACGCAGTATTTT.

This clonotype was seen more than once but under ten times. Since a much larger clone is just one base distant, this may be a read error. V is TRBV6-1 and J is TRBJ1-2; tentative D call: TRBD1 (5 bases). This CDR3 is 15 amino acids long. The germline CDR1 and CDR2 sequences are MNHNS and SASEGT. V was shortened by 0 bases and J by 3 bases, with 11 bases between the two germline ends. The CDR3 region has the DNA TGTGCCAGCAGTGAAGCGCTTCTAGGGGACTATGGCTACACCTTC. Translating gives CASSEALLGDYGYTF.